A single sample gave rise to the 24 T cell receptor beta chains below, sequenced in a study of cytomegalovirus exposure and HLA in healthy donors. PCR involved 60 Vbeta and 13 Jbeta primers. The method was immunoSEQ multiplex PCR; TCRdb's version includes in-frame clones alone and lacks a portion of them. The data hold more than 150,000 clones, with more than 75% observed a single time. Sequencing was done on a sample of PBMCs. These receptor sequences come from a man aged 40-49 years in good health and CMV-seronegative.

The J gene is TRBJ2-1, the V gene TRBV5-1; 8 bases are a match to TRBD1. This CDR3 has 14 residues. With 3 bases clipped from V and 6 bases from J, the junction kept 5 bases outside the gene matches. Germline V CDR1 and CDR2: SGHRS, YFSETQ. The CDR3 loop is CASSYQGASNEQFF. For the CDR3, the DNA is TGCGCCAGCAGCTATCAGGGGGCATCCAATGAGCAGTTCTTC.

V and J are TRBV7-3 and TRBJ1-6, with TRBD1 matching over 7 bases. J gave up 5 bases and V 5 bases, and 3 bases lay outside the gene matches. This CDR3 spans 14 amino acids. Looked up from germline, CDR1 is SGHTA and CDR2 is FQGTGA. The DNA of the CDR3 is TGTGCCAGCAGCCTGACAGGGAATAATTCACCCCTCCACTTT. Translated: CASSLTGNNSPLHF.

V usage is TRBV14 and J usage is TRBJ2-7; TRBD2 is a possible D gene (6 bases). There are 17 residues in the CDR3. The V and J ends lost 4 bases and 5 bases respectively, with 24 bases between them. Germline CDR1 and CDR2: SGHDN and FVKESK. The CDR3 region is CASSPTLGQRVAHEQYF. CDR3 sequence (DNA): TGTGCCAGCAGCCCCACTCTGGGCCAGCGGGTAGCCCACGAGCAGTACTTC.

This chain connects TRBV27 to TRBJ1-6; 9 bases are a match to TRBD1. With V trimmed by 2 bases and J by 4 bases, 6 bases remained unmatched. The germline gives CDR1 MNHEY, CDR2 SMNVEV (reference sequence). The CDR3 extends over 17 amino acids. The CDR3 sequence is CASSLRGQGNYNSPLHF. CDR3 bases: TGTGCCAGCAGTTTAAGGGGACAGGGCAATTATAATTCACCCCTCCACTTT.

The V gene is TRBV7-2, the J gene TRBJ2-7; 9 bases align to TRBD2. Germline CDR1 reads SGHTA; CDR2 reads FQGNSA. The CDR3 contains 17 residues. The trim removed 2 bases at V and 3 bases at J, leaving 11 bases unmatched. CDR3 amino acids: CASSLWIVAGAIYEQYF. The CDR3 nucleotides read TGTGCCAGCAGCTTATGGATAGTAGCGGGAGCTATCTACGAGCAGTACTTC.

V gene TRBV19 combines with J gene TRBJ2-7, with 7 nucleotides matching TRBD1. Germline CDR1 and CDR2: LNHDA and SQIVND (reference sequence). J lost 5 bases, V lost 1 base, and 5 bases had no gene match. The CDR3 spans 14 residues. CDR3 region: CASSIANRGNEQYF. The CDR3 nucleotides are TGTGCCAGTAGTATAGCTAACAGGGGCAACGAGCAGTACTTC.

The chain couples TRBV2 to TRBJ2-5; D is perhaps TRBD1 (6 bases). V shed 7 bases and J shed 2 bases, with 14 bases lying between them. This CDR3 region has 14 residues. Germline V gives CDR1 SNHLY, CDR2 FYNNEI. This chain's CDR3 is CASITGHSQETQYF. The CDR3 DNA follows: TGTGCCAGCATAACGGGACACTCGCAAGAGACCCAGTACTTC.

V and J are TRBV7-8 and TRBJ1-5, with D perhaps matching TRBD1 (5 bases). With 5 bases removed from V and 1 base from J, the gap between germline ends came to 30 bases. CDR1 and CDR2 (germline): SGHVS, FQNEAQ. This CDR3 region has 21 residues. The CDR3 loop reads CASSLRRSRAGVGSSNQPQHF. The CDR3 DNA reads TGTGCCAGCAGCCTAAGGCGGTCCAGGGCAGGCGTGGGTTCGAGCAATCAGCCCCAGCATTTT.

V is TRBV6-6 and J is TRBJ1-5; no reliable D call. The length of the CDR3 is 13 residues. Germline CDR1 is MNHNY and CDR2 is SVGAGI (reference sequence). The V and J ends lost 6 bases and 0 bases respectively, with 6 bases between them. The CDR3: CASSPNSNQPQHF. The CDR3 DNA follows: TGTGCCAGCAGCCCTAATAGCAATCAGCCCCAGCATTTT.

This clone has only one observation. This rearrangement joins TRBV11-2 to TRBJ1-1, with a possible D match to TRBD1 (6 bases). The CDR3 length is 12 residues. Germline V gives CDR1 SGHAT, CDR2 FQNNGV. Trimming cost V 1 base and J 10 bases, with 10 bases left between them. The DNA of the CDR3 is TGTGCCAGCAGCTTAGCAGGGGATGGAGCTTTCTTT. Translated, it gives CASSLAGDGAFF.

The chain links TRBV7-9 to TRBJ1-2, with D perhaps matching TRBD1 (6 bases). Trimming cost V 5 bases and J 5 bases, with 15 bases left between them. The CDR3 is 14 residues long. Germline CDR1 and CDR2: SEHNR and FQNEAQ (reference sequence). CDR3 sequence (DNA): TGTGCCAGCAGCCCTTCAGGGGCAGGTTATGGCTACACCTTC. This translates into CASSPSGAGYGYTF.

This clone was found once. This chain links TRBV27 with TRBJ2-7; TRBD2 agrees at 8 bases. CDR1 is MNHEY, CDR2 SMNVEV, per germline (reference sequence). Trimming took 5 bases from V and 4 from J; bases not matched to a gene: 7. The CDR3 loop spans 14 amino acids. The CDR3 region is CASSQGLGTYEQYF. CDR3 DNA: TGTGCCAGCAGTCAGGGACTAGGGACTTACGAGCAGTACTTC.

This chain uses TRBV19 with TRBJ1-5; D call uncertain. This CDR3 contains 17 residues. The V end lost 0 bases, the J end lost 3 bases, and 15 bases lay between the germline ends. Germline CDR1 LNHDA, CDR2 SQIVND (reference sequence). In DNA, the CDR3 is TGTGCCAGTAGTATAGAAACCCTCCCCAGGTACAATCAGCCCCAGCATTTT. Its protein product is CASSIETLPRYNQPQHF.

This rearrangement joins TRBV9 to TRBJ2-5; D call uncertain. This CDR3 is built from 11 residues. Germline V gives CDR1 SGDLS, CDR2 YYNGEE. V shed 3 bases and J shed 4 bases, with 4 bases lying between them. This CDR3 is CASSAGETQYF. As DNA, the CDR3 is TGTGCCAGCAGCGCCGGAGAGACCCAGTACTTC.

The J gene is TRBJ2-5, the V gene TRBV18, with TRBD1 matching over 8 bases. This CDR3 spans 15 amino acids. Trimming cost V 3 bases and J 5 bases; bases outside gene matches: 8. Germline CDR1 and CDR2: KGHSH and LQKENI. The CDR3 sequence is CASSPNGQGGETQYF. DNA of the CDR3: TGTGCCAGCTCACCTAACGGACAGGGTGGGGAGACCCAGTACTTC.

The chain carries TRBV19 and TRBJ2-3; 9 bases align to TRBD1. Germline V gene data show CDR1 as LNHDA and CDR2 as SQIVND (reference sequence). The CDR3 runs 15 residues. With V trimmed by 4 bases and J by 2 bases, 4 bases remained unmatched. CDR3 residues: CASSTGQGYTDTQYF. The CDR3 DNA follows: TGTGCCAGTAGTACCGGACAGGGGTACACAGATACGCAGTATTTT.

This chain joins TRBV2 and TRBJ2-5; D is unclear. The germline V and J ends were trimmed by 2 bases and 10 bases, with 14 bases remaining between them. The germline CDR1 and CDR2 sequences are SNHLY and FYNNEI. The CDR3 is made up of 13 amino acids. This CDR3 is CASSEQARAHQYF. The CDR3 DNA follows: TGTGCCAGCAGTGAACAGGCTCGAGCCCACCAGTACTTC.

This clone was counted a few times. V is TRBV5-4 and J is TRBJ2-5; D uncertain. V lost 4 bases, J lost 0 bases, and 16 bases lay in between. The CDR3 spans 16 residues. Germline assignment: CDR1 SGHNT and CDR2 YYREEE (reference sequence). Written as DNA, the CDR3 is TGTGCCAGCAGCGCCGCCAGGTCTACATACCAAGAGACCCAGTACTTC. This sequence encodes CASSAARSTYQETQYF. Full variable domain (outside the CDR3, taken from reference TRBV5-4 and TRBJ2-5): ETGVTQSPTHLIKTRGQQVTLRCSSQSGHNTVSWYQQALGQGPQFIFQYYREEENGRGNFPPRFSGLQFPNYSSELNVNALELDDSALYLCASSAARSTYQETQYFGPGTRLLVL.

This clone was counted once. CDR3 sequence (DNA): TGTGCCAGCAGTTCAGGGGTGGGCAATCAGCCCCAGCATTTT. Translation gives CASSSGVGNQPQHF. The J gene is TRBJ1-5, the V gene TRBV27; D is possibly TRBD1 (6 bases). The CDR3 covers 14 residues. Trimming removed 4 bases from V and 2 bases from J, with 9 bases in between. Germline V lookup: CDR1 MNHEY, CDR2 SMNVEV (reference sequence).

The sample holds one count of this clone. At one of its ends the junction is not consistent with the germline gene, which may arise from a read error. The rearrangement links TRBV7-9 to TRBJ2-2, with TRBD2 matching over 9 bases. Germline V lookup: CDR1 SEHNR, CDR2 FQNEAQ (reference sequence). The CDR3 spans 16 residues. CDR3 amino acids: CASSLGPSGNAGELFF. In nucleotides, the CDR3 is TGTGCCAGCAGCTTAGGTCCTAGCGGGAACGCCGGGGAGCTGTTTTTT.

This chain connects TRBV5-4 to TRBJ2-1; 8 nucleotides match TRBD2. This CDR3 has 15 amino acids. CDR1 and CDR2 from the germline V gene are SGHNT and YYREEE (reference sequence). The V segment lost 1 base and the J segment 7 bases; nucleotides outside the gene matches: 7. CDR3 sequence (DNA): TGTGCCAGCAGCTTGCCCGGGGGGGCCCAGAATGAGCAGTTCTTC. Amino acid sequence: CASSLPGGAQNEQFF.

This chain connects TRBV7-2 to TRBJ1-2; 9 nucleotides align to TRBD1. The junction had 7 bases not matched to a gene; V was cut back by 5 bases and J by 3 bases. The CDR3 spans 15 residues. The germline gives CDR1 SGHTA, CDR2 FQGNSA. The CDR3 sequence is CASSRRGQGHYGYTF. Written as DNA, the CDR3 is TGTGCCAGCAGCCGTCGAGGACAGGGGCACTATGGCTACACCTTC.

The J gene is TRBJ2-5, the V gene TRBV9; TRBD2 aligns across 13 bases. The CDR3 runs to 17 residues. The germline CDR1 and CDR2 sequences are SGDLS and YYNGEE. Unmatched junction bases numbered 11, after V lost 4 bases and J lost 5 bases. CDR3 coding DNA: TGTGCCAGCAGCCCCGGGACTAGCGGGACGATTAGGGAGACCCAGTACTTC. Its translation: CASSPGTSGTIRETQYF.

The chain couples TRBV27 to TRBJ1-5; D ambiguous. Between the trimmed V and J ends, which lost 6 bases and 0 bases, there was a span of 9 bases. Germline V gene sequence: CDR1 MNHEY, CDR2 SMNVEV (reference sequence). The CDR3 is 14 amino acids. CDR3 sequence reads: CASSWAYSNQPQHF. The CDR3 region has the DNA TGTGCCAGCAGCTGGGCTTATAGCAATCAGCCCCAGCATTTT.